A single sample gave rise to the 14 T cell receptor beta chains below, sequenced in a study of cytomegalovirus exposure and HLA in healthy donors. 60 Vbeta and 13 Jbeta primers were used in PCR. TCRdb's copy holds only in-frame clones and misses some; the assay was immunoSEQ multiplex PCR. The table has about 40,000 clones, about nine tenths seen once. Sequenced: PBMCs. The source of these receptors is a middle-aged woman in good health and CMV-seropositive.

The V gene is TRBV5-5, the J gene TRBJ2-7, with 9 bases identical to TRBD1. Germline trimming cut 4 bases from V and 2 bases from J; bases unmatched to any gene: 10. Germline loops: CDR1 SGHKS, CDR2 YYEKEE (reference sequence). This CDR3 spans 16 amino acids. In DNA form, the CDR3 reads TGTGCCAGCAGCATGTCCGGGGACAGGGTGACCTACGAGCAGTACTTC. This translates into CASSMSGDRVTYEQYF.

V usage is TRBV6-6 and J usage is TRBJ2-4; TRBD1 aligns across 7 bases. The germline CDR1 and CDR2 sequences are MNHNY and SVGAGI (reference sequence). The CDR3 covers 16 residues. The J segment lost 3 bases and the V segment lost 5 bases, leaving 10 bases of the junction unmatched. In DNA form, the CDR3 reads TGTGCCAGCAGTCAACAGGGGAGTGGTGGCAAAAACATTCAGTACTTC. The encoded protein is CASSQQGSGGKNIQYF.

This clone showed up just once. This chain connects TRBV5-1 to TRBJ2-2; D remains unclear. The CDR3 runs to 15 residues. Per germline, CDR1 SGHRS and CDR2 YFSETQ. Trimming took 4 bases from V and 4 from J, leaving 14 bases between them. The CDR3 DNA sequence: TGCGCCAGCAGCCCTCGAAGCTCGGGCACCGGGGAGCTGTTTTTT. Amino acid sequence: CASSPRSSGTGELFF.

The chain carries TRBV4-3 and TRBJ2-5, with D maybe TRBD1 (6 bases). The J call may not be correct, given that the DNA end is closer to TRBJ2-7. The CDR3 sequence is 16 residues long. Germline lookup yields CDR1 LGHNA and CDR2 YSLEER. The CDR3 sequence: CASSQDRQESSYEQYF. CDR3 DNA: TGCGCCAGCAGCCAAGATCGACAGGAGAGCTCCTACGAGCAGTACTTC.

The chain has TRBV7-2 and TRBJ2-7; 8 nucleotides match TRBD1. The CDR3 length is 15 residues. CDR1 is SGHTA, CDR2 FQGNSA, per germline. With V trimmed by 5 bases and J by 1 base, 7 bases remained unmatched. The CDR3 here is CASSLGWDRSYEQYF. The CDR3 nucleotides read TGTGCCAGCAGCCTAGGGTGGGACAGGTCCTACGAGCAGTACTTC.

The sample holds one count of this clone. The V call is TRBV5-6, the J call TRBJ1-1; 7 nucleotides line up with TRBD1. The trim removed 2 bases at V and 0 bases at J, leaving 4 bases unmatched. The CDR3 is made up of 15 amino acids. The germline CDR1 and CDR2 sequences are SGHDT and YYEEEE. This chain's CDR3 is CASSFRQGLNTEAFF. CDR3 coding DNA: TGTGCCAGCAGCTTCCGACAGGGATTGAACACTGAAGCTTTCTTT.

This sequence joins TRBV7-3 and TRBJ2-7; 11 positions agree with TRBD1. There are 16 residues in the CDR3. The V segment lost 4 bases and the J segment 7 bases; nucleotides outside the gene matches: 12. Per the germline V gene, CDR1 is SGHTA and CDR2 is FQGTGA. The CDR3 nucleotides read TGTGCCAGCAGCTCGTGGGGAGGACAGGGGGCGGGTGAGCAGTACTTC. As protein: CASSSWGGQGAGEQYF.

CDR3 in DNA: TGTGCCAGCAGGCAGGGGGCTAATTACGAGCAGTACTTC. Translating it yields CASRQGANYEQYF. J is TRBJ2-7 and V is TRBV28, with TRBD1 identical over 8 bases. J gave up 4 bases and V 6 bases, and 5 bases lay outside the gene matches. The germline gives CDR1 MDHEN, CDR2 SYDVKM. This CDR3 is built from 13 residues.

CDR3 sequence: CSVGQGDEKLFF. CDR3 DNA: TGCAGCGTGGGACAGGGGGACGAAAAACTGTTTTTT. The rearrangement joins TRBV29-1 to TRBJ1-4; 11 nucleotides align to TRBD1. The V gene's germline CDR1 is SQVTM and CDR2 ANQGSEA. After removal of 6 bases from V and 8 bases from J, the junction contained 2 bases not matched to a gene. This CDR3 spans 12 amino acids.

This chain links TRBV5-1 with TRBJ2-1; 7 bases align to TRBD2. Unmatched junction bases numbered 13, after V lost 4 bases and J lost 9 bases. CDR1 and CDR2 (germline): SGHRS, YFSETQ. This CDR3 has 15 residues. Here the CDR3 reads CASSPVAGQNGEQFF. CDR3 DNA sequence: TGCGCCAGCAGCCCCGTAGCGGGTCAAAACGGTGAGCAGTTCTTC.

The chain employs TRBV28 and TRBJ1-1; a possible D gene is TRBD1 (6 bases). CDR1 MDHEN and CDR2 SYDVKM come from the germline V gene. This CDR3 has 14 residues. V was clipped by 6 bases and J by 0 bases, with 11 bases between them. The CDR3 protein is CASRSGQLNTEAFF. The CDR3 bases are TGTGCCAGCAGGTCAGGACAGTTGAACACTGAAGCTTTCTTT.

The J gene is TRBJ2-5, the V gene TRBV7-8, with TRBD1 identical over 9 bases. The tail of the sequence fits TRBJ2-7 better, so the J call may be wrong. The CDR3 is made up of 14 amino acids. Germline CDR1 is SGHVS and CDR2 is FQNEAQ. This CDR3 reads CASSLAGQGIEQYF. In DNA form, the CDR3 reads TGTGCCAGCAGCTTAGCGGGACAGGGTATCGAGCAGTACTTC.

This clone was recorded only once. The V and J genes are TRBV4-3 and TRBJ2-7; possibly TRBD2 for D (6 bases). Between the trimmed V and J ends, which lost 1 base and 3 bases, there was a span of 10 bases. The CDR3 has 14 residues. Per germline, CDR1 LGHNA and CDR2 YSLEER. DNA of the CDR3: TGCGCCAGCAGCCAAGTCGGAGGGTACTACGAGCAGTACTTC. Its protein is CASSQVGGYYEQYF.

The chain links TRBV21-1 to TRBJ2-3; TRBD1 was called by the table and not checked on the DNA. TRBV21-1 is an annotated pseudogene. This CDR3 comprises 16 residues. The CDR3 DNA reads TGTGCCAGCAGCTCCCTATACAGGGACAGCACAGATACGCAGTATTTT. Its translation is CASSSLYRDSTDTQYF.